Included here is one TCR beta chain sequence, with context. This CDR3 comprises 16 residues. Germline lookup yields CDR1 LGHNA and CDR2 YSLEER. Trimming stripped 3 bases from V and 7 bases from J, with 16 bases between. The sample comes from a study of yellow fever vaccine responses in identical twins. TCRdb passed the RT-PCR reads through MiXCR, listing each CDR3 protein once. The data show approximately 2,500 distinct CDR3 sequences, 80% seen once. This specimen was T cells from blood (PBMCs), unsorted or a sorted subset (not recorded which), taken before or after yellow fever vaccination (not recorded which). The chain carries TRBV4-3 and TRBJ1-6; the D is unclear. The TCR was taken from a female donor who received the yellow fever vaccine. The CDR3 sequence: CASSHTERGGNSPLHF. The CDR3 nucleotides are TGCGCCAGCAGCCACACCGAGCGGGGTGGCAATTCACCCCTCCACTTT.